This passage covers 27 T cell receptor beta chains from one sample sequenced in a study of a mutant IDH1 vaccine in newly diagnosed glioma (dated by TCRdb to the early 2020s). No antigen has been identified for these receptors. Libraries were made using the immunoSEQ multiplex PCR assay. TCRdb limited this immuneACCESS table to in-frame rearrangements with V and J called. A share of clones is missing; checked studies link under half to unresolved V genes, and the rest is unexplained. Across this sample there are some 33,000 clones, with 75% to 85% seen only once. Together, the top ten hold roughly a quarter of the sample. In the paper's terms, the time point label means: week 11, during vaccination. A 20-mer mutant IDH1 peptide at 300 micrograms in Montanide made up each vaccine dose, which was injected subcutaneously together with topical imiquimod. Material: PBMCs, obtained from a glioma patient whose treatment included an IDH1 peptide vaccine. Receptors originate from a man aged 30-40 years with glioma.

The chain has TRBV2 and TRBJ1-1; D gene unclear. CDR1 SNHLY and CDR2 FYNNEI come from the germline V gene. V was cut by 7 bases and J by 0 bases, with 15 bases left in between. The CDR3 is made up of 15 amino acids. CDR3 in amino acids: CASTPDGLMNTEAFF. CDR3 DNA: TGTGCCAGCACCCCGGACGGCTTAATGAACACTGAAGCTTTCTTT.

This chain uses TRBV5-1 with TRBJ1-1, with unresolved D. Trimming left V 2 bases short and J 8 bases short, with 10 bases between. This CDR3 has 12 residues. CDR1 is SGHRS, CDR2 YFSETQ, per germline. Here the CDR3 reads CASSFNGGEAFF. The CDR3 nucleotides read TGCGCCAGCAGCTTTAATGGCGGGGAAGCTTTCTTT.

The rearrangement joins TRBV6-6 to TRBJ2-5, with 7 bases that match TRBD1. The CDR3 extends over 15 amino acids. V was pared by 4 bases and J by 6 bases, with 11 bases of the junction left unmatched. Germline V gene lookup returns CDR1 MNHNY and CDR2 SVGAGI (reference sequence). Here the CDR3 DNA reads TGTGCCAGCAGTTTATCTGACAGGGTCGGACAGACCCAGTACTTC. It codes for CASSLSDRVGQTQYF.

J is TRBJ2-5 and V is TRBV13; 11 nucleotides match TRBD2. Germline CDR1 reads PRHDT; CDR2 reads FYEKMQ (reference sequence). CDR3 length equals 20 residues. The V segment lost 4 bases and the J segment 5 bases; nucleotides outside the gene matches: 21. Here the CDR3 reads CASSSPLAGGKGTYGETQYF. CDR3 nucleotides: TGTGCCAGCAGCTCCCCTCTAGCGGGAGGTAAAGGGACTTATGGGGAGACCCAGTACTTC.

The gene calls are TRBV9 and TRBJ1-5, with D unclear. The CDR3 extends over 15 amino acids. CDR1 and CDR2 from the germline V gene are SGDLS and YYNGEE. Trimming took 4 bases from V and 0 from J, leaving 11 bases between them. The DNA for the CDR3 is TGTGCCAGCAGCTGGGGAGATTATAGCAATCAGCCCCAGCATTTT. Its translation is CASSWGDYSNQPQHF.

The DNA for the CDR3 is TGTGCCAGCGGAGTGGGGGGGCTAGCGGGAGTCAATGAGCAGTTCTTC. This translates into CASGVGGLAGVNEQFF. This rearrangement joins TRBV2 to TRBJ2-1; 10 positions match TRBD2. CDR1 SNHLY and CDR2 FYNNEI come from the germline V gene. The length of the CDR3 is 16 residues. J gave up 6 bases and V 8 bases, and 13 bases lay outside the gene matches.

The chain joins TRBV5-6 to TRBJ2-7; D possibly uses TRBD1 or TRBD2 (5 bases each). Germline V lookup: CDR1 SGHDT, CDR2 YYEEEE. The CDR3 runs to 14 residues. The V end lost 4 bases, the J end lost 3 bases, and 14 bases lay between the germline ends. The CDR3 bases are TGTGCCAGCAGCCGGGGCCGCTCGCACTACGAGCAGTACTTC. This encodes CASSRGRSHYEQYF.

This CDR3 reads CASGLPPTEAFF. The CDR3 coding sequence is TGTGCTAGTGGTTTGCCCCCCACTGAAGCTTTCTTT. V gene TRBV12-5 combines with J gene TRBJ1-1; unclear D gene. V was trimmed by 2 bases and J by 4 bases, leaving 5 bases between them. This CDR3 has 12 residues. The germline V gene encodes CDR1 LGHNT and CDR2 FRNRAP. The complete variable domain, with remaining parts taken from reference TRBV12-5 and TRBJ1-1, reads DARVTQTPRHKVTEMGQEVTMRCQPILGHNTVFWYRQTMMQGLELLAYFRNRAPLDDSGMPKDRFSAEMPDATLATLKIQPSEPRDSAVYFCASGLPPTEAFFGQGTRLTVV.

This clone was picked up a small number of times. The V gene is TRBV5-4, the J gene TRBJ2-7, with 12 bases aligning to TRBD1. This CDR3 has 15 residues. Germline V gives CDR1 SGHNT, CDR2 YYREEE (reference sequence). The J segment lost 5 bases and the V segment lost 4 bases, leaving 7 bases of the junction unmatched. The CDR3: CASSGGTGGTDEQYF. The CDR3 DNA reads TGTGCCAGCAGCGGGGGGACAGGGGGCACAGACGAGCAGTACTTC.

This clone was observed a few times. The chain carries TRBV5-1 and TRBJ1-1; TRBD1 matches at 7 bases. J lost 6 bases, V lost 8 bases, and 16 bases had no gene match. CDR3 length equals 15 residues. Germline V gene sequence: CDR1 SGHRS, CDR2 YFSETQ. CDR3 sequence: CASSQGGQGTAEAFF. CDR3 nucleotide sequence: TGCGCCAGTTCCCAAGGGGGCCAAGGAACGGCTGAAGCTTTCTTT.

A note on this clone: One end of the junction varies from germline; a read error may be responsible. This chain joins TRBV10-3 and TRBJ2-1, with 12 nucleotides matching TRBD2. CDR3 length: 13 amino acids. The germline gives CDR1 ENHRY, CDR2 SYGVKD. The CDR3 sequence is CAVRLAGVNEQFF. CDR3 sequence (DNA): TGTGCCGTCAGACTAGCGGGGGTTAATGAGCAGTTCTTC.

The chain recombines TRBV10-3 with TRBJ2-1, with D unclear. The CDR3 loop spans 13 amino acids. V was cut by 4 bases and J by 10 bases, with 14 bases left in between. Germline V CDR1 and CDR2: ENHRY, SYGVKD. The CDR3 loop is CAISALTETEQFF. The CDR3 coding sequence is TGTGCCATCAGTGCGCTAACAGAAACCGAGCAGTTCTTC.

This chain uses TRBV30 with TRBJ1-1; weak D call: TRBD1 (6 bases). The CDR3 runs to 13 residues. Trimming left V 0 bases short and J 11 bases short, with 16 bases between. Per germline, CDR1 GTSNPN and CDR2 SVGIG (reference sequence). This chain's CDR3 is CAWSVKGGSLAFF. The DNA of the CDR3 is TGTGCCTGGAGTGTAAAAGGGGGGTCCCTGGCTTTCTTT.

This CDR3 reads CASSVGADTEAFF. For the CDR3, the DNA is TGTGCCAGCAGCGTGGGGGCGGACACTGAAGCTTTCTTT. The chain joins TRBV9 to TRBJ1-1; D possibly corresponds to TRBD1 (6 bases). Deletions cut 2 bases from V and 3 bases from J, with 8 bases between. CDR1 is SGDLS, CDR2 YYNGEE, per germline. The CDR3 is 13 residues long.

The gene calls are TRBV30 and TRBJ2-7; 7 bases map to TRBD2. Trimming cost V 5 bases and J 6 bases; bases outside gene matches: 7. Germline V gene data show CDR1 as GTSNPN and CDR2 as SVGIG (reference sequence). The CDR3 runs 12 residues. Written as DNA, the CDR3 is TGTGCCTGGGGGGGACGGGAGGCCGAGCAGTACTTC. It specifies CAWGGREAEQYF.

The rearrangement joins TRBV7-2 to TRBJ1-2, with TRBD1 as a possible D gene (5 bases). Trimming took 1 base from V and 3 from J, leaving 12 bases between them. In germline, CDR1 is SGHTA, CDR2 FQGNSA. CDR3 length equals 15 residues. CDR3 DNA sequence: TGTGCCAGCAGCTTAGGGGCAGGGAAGGACTATGGCTACACCTTC. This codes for CASSLGAGKDYGYTF.

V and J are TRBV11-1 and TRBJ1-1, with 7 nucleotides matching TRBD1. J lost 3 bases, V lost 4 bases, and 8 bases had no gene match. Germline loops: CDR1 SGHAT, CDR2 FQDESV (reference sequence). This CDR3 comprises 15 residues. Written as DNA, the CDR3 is TGTGCCAGCAGCTCGTACAGGGGTTCGGACACTGAAGCTTTCTTT. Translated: CASSSYRGSDTEAFF.

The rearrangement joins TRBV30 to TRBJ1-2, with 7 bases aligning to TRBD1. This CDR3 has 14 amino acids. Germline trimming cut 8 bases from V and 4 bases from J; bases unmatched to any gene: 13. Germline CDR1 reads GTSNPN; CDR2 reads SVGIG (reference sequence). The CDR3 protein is CATRGRGIIYGYTF. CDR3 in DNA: TGTGCCACGAGGGGCAGGGGGATAATCTATGGCTACACCTTC.

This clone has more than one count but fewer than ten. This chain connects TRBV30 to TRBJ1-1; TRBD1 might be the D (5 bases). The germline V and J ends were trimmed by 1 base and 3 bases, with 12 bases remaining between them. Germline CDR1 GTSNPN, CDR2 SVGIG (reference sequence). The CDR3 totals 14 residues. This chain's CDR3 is CAWSAAGRDTEAFF. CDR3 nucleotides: TGTGCCTGGAGTGCTGCAGGGAGGGACACTGAAGCTTTCTTT. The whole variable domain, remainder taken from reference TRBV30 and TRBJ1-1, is SQTIHQWPATLVQPVGSPLSLECTVEGTSNPNLYWYRQAAGRGLQLLFYSVGIGQISSEVPQNLSASRPQDRQFILSSKKLLLSDSGFYLCAWSAAGRDTEAFFGQGTRLTVV.

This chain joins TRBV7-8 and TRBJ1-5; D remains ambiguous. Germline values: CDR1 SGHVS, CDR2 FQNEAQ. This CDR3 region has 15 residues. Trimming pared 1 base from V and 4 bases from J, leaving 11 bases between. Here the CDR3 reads CASSLEVFSNQPQHF. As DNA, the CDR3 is TGTGCCAGCAGCTTAGAGGTCTTTTCTAATCAGCCCCAGCATTTT.

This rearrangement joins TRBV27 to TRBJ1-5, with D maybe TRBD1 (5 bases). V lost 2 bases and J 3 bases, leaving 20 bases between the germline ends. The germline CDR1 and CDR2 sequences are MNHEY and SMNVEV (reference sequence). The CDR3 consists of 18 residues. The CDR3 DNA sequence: TGTGCCAGCAGTTTAAACGTTCGAGGGCAGGGCCTCAATCAGCCCCAGCATTTT. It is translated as CASSLNVRGQGLNQPQHF.

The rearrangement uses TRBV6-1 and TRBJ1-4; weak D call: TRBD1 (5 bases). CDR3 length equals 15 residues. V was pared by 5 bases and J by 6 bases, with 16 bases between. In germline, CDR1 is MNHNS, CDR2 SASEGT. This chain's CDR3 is CASSILPGPDEKLFF. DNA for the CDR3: TGTGCCAGCAGTATTCTTCCAGGGCCGGATGAAAAACTGTTTTTT.

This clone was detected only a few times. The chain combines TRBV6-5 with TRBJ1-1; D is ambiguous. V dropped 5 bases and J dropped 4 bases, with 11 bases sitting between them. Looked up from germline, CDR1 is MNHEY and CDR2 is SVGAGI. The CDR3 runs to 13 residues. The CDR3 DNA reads TGTGCCAGCAGTGGTTACATTGGCACTGAAGCTTTCTTT. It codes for CASSGYIGTEAFF.

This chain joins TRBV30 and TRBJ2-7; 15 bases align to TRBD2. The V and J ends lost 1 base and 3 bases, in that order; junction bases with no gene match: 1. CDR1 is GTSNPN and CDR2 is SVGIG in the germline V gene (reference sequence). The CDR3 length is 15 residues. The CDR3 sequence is CAWSGGLAGGYEQYF. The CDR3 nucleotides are TGTGCCTGGAGTGGGGGACTAGCGGGAGGCTACGAGCAGTACTTC.

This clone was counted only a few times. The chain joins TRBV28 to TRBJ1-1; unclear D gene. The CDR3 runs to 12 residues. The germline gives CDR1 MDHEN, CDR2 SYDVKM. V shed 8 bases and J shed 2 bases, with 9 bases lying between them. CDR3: CASAWANTEAFF. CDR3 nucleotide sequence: TGTGCCAGCGCATGGGCTAACACTGAAGCTTTCTTT. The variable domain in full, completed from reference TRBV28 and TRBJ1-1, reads DVKVTQSSRYLVKRTGEKVFLECVQDMDHENMFWYRQDPGLGLRLIYFSYDVKMKEKGDIPEGYSVSREKKERFSLILESASTNQTSMYLCASAWANTEAFFGQGTRLTVV.

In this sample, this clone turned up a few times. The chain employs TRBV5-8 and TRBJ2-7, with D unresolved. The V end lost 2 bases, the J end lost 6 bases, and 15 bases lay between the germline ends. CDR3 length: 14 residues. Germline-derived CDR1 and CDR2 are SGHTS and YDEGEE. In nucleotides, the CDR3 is TGTGCCAGCAGCTTCGCGCTAGAAACGGGCGAGCAGTACTTC. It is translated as CASSFALETGEQYF.

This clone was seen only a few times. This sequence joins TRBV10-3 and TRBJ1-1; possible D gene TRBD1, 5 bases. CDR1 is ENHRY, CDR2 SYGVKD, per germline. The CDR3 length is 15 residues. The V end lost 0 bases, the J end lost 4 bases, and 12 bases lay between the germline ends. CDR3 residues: CAISESAPGPTEAFF. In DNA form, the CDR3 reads TGTGCCATCAGTGAGTCGGCTCCGGGGCCCACTGAAGCTTTCTTT.